What follows are 27 T cell receptor beta chains derived from one specimen sequenced in a study of STAT5B mutations in CD4+ large granular lymphocyte leukemia. Assay used: immunoSEQ multiplex PCR; TCRdb lists only in-frame clones, some missing. In the table there are tens of thousands of clones, approximately 85% of which are singletons. Material for sequencing was CD4+ T cells from blood buffy coats. The receptors originated from a human donor in good health.

The V and J genes are TRBV6-1 and TRBJ1-5, with 8 nucleotides matching TRBD1. This CDR3 region has 15 residues. With 6 bases clipped from V and 0 bases from J, the junction kept 4 bases outside the gene matches. CDR1 and CDR2 (germline): MNHNS, SASEGT. The CDR3: CASRDRGYSNQPQHF. The CDR3, as DNA: TGTGCCAGCAGAGACAGGGGATATAGCAATCAGCCCCAGCATTTT.

The J gene is TRBJ1-5, the V gene TRBV5-1; TRBD1 aligns across 10 bases. V trimming: 0 bases; J trimming: 5 bases; junction bases outside the gene matches: 2. The CDR3 is made up of 15 amino acids. Germline-derived CDR1 and CDR2 are SGHRS and YFSETQ. CDR3 nucleotides: TGCGCCAGCAGCTTGGAAGGACAGGGGGATCAGCCCCAGCATTTT. Residues: CASSLEGQGDQPQHF.

Only one count was recorded for this clone. The chain has TRBV2 and TRBJ1-6; tentatively, D is TRBD1 (5 bases). The CDR3 totals 15 residues. Germline CDR1 is SNHLY and CDR2 is FYNNEI. Trimming pared 0 bases from V and 7 bases from J, leaving 10 bases between. The CDR3 protein is CASSEADSPNSPLHF. The DNA for the CDR3 is TGTGCCAGCAGTGAAGCTGACAGTCCAAATTCACCCCTCCACTTT.

This clone was picked up a small number of times. The rearrangement uses TRBV9 and TRBJ2-5; 10 nucleotides line up with TRBD2. In germline, CDR1 is SGDLS, CDR2 YYNGEE. The CDR3 length is 15 residues. J lost 5 bases, V lost 2 bases, and 6 bases had no gene match. CDR3 amino acids: CASSVTGTSVETQYF. DNA for the CDR3: TGTGCCAGCAGCGTGACCGGGACTAGCGTGGAGACCCAGTACTTC.

The J gene is TRBJ2-7, the V gene TRBV29-1, with 7 nucleotides matching TRBD1. The CDR3 extends over 12 amino acids. V trimming: 6 bases; J trimming: 1 base; junction bases outside the gene matches: 3. Per the germline V gene, CDR1 is SQVTM and CDR2 is ANQGSEA. CDR3 DNA: TGCAGCGTCGGCAGGGGGTCCTACGAGCAGTACTTC. Protein: CSVGRGSYEQYF.

This clone was recorded once. This sequence joins TRBV7-9 and TRBJ2-3; the D is unclear. The CDR3 length is 14 residues. Trimming took 1 base from V and 2 from J, leaving 7 bases between them. Germline assignment: CDR1 SEHNR and CDR2 FQNEAQ (reference sequence). The CDR3 here is CASSLGSNTDTQYF. The DNA for the CDR3 is TGTGCCAGCAGCTTAGGCTCCAACACAGATACGCAGTATTTT.

This sequence joins TRBV7-2 and TRBJ2-7, with 9 bases aligning to TRBD1. The germline V gene encodes CDR1 SGHTA and CDR2 FQGNSA. The CDR3 is 12 amino acids. J lost 10 bases, V lost 5 bases, and 6 bases had no gene match. CDR3 region: CASSAGTGPQYF. The CDR3 coding sequence is TGTGCCAGCAGCGCAGGGACAGGGCCTCAGTACTTC.

The rearrangement uses TRBV15 and TRBJ2-3, with TRBD2 matching over 7 bases. The CDR3 loop spans 14 amino acids. V shed 3 bases and J 4 bases; nucleotides not matched to a gene: 4. Germline V gene lookup returns CDR1 LNHNV and CDR2 YYDKDF (reference sequence). CDR3 amino acids: CATSSGGGPDTQYF. Here the CDR3 DNA reads TGTGCCACCAGCAGTGGGGGGGGTCCAGATACGCAGTATTTT.

This sequence joins TRBV6-6 and TRBJ1-1; a weak D match, TRBD1 (6 bases). V was cut by 8 bases and J by 4 bases, with 17 bases left in between. Germline V gene lookup returns CDR1 MNHNY and CDR2 SVGAGI (reference sequence). The length of the CDR3 is 14 residues. CDR3: CASRSSGDLTEAFF. Written as DNA, the CDR3 is TGTGCCAGCCGTAGCTCAGGGGATCTCACTGAAGCTTTCTTT.

This chain connects TRBV30 to TRBJ1-1; 7 nucleotides match TRBD1. The V gene's germline CDR1 is GTSNPN and CDR2 SVGIG (reference sequence). This CDR3 has 12 residues. With 4 bases clipped from V and 6 bases from J, the junction kept 5 bases outside the gene matches. The CDR3 bases are TGTGCCTGGACCCAAGGGACAGCTGAAGCTTTCTTT. Encoded protein: CAWTQGTAEAFF. The whole variable domain, remainder taken from reference TRBV30 and TRBJ1-1, is SQTIHQWPATLVQPVGSPLSLECTVEGTSNPNLYWYRQAAGRGLQLLFYSVGIGQISSEVPQNLSASRPQDRQFILSSKKLLLSDSGFYLCAWTQGTAEAFFGQGTRLTVV.

The chain couples TRBV7-9 to TRBJ2-3; the D is unclear. CDR1 is SEHNR and CDR2 is FQNEAQ in the germline V gene (reference sequence). The CDR3 loop spans 13 amino acids. Between the trimmed V and J ends, which lost 4 bases and 2 bases, there was a span of 7 bases. The CDR3 loop reads CASSSDPTDTQYF. As DNA, the CDR3 is TGTGCCAGCAGCTCAGATCCCACAGATACGCAGTATTTT.

The chain links TRBV27 to TRBJ1-1; D not resolved. V lost 1 base to trimming and J lost 1 base, with 7 bases between them. The CDR3 runs 14 residues. Germline V gives CDR1 MNHEY, CDR2 SMNVEV (reference sequence). The CDR3 DNA reads TGTGCCAGCAGTTTATTAGCTAAGAACACTGAAGCTTTCTTT. This codes for CASSLLAKNTEAFF.

The V gene is TRBV5-1, the J gene TRBJ2-6, with 8 bases identical to TRBD1. CDR3 length equals 17 residues. The germline gives CDR1 SGHRS, CDR2 YFSETQ. The trim removed 1 base at V and 2 bases at J, leaving 5 bases unmatched. The CDR3 sequence is CASSLISGGAGANVLTF. CDR3 sequence (DNA): TGCGCCAGCAGCTTGATCTCAGGGGGCGCTGGGGCCAACGTCCTGACTTTC.

This clone was seen a handful of times. The V call is TRBV6-1, the J call TRBJ2-2; no clear D gene. The CDR3 consists of 14 residues. V lost 4 bases and J lost 0, with 6 bases in between. From germline, CDR1 is MNHNS and CDR2 SASEGT. CDR3 in amino acids: CASSVLANTGELFF. CDR3 coding DNA: TGTGCCAGCAGTGTTCTAGCGAACACCGGGGAGCTGTTTTTT.

The chain joins TRBV29-1 to TRBJ1-1, with TRBD1 matching 12 bases. From germline, CDR1 is SQVTM and CDR2 ANQGSEA. This CDR3 has 15 residues. V shed 6 bases, J shed 1 base, and the junction held 6 bases outside the gene matches. The CDR3 protein is CSVPGQGAGNTEAFF. The CDR3, as DNA: TGCAGCGTCCCGGGACAGGGGGCCGGGAACACTGAAGCTTTCTTT.

The rearrangement uses TRBV6-1 and TRBJ2-1; D perhaps matches TRBD2 (6 bases). V lost 6 bases, J lost 0 bases, and 12 bases lay in between. Germline V gives CDR1 MNHNS, CDR2 SASEGT. The CDR3 totals 15 residues. This CDR3 reads CASRAGRSSYNEQFF. The CDR3 DNA reads as TGTGCCAGCAGGGCGGGACGGAGCTCCTACAATGAGCAGTTCTTC.

CDR3 nucleotide sequence: TGTGCCAGCAGTTACGAGGGGCGGGGGGCCAACGTCCTGACTTTC. This encodes CASSYEGRGANVLTF. This chain connects TRBV6-5 to TRBJ2-6; D tentatively reads TRBD1 or TRBD2 (5 bases each). Trimming stripped 2 bases from V and 4 bases from J, with 9 bases between. The CDR3 loop spans 15 amino acids. Looked up from germline, CDR1 is MNHEY and CDR2 is SVGAGI.

The chain links TRBV9 to TRBJ1-2, with a tentative D call TRBD1 (5 bases). Per the germline V gene, CDR1 is SGDLS and CDR2 is YYNGEE. The CDR3 sequence is 16 residues long. The V end was cut by 0 bases, the J end by 4 bases, with 16 bases between. The CDR3 region has the DNA TGTGCCAGCAGCGTAGCCGGGCAGGGTCAACTCTATGGCTACACCTTC. It specifies CASSVAGQGQLYGYTF.

This clone was seen only a few times. The chain joins TRBV6-5 to TRBJ2-5; D may be TRBD2 (6 bases). V was cut by 4 bases and J by 4 bases, with 10 bases left in between. Looked up from germline, CDR1 is MNHEY and CDR2 is SVGAGI. The length of the CDR3 is 13 residues. CDR3 nucleotide sequence: TGTGCCAGCAGTTGGGGGGAGCGAGAGACCCAGTACTTC. It is translated as CASSWGERETQYF.

The chain joins TRBV27 to TRBJ1-3, with TRBD1 matching 10 bases. Germline CDR1 is MNHEY and CDR2 is SMNVEV (reference sequence). J gave up 4 bases and V 4 bases, and 10 bases lay outside the gene matches. The CDR3 runs to 17 residues. This CDR3 reads CASSSYMGQGLGNTIYF. CDR3 coding DNA: TGTGCCAGCAGTTCGTATATGGGACAGGGGCTCGGAAACACCATATATTTT.

V is TRBV28 and J is TRBJ2-3; 7 nucleotides agree with TRBD2. Trimming cost V 5 bases and J 0 bases; bases outside gene matches: 17. This CDR3 spans 19 amino acids. The germline V gene encodes CDR1 MDHEN and CDR2 SYDVKM. The CDR3 sequence: CASSPPMAGVKTSTDTQYF. The DNA of the CDR3 is TGTGCCAGCAGTCCCCCTATGGCGGGGGTAAAGACTAGCACAGATACGCAGTATTTT.

The chain has TRBV9 and TRBJ1-1, with D maybe TRBD1 (6 bases). From germline, CDR1 is SGDLS and CDR2 YYNGEE. The CDR3 spans 14 residues. V was cut by 0 bases and J by 7 bases, with 13 bases left in between. The CDR3 here is CASSVDAGEREAFF. The CDR3 DNA is TGTGCCAGCAGCGTAGACGCAGGGGAGCGTGAAGCTTTCTTT.

The chain is built from TRBV6-5 and TRBJ1-5, with D maybe TRBD1 (6 bases). The CDR3 sequence is 14 residues long. Germline CDR1 MNHEY, CDR2 SVGAGI. Trimming took 5 bases from V and 5 from J, leaving 13 bases between them. The CDR3 nucleotides are TGTGCCAGCAGTGTGGGGGCATTGGATCAGCCCCAGCATTTT. This sequence encodes CASSVGALDQPQHF.

This rearrangement joins TRBV7-8 to TRBJ2-3; 8 bases are a match to TRBD1. Germline CDR1 reads SGHVS; CDR2 reads FQNEAQ. This CDR3 comprises 14 residues. V was clipped by 3 bases and J by 1 base; unmatched bases: 0. CDR3 sequence (DNA): TGTGCCAGCAGCTTGGGACAGGGCACAGATACGCAGTATTTT. Translating gives CASSLGQGTDTQYF.

The table lists this clone with a few counts. The DNA of the CDR3 is TGTGCCAGCAGCTCAGACAGGGTCACTGAAGCTTTCTTT. Translating it yields CASSSDRVTEAFF. The rearrangement joins TRBV7-6 to TRBJ1-1, with TRBD1 identical over 7 bases. The CDR3 length is 13 residues. V was pared by 4 bases and J by 4 bases, with 3 bases of the junction left unmatched. The V gene's germline CDR1 is SGHVS and CDR2 FNYEAQ.

The chain links TRBV9 to TRBJ2-1, with a tentative D call TRBD1 (6 bases). The ends were cut back, 3 bases at V and 6 bases at J, with 13 bases in the middle. This CDR3 contains 14 residues. CDR1 SGDLS and CDR2 YYNGEE come from the germline V gene. This CDR3 is CASSERGSSNEQFF. Written as DNA, the CDR3 is TGTGCCAGCAGCGAGAGGGGGAGCAGCAATGAGCAGTTCTTC.

This chain links TRBV9 with TRBJ2-1; the match to TRBD2 covers 10 bases. Germline V gene sequence: CDR1 SGDLS, CDR2 YYNGEE. The V and J ends lost 0 bases and 4 bases, in that order; junction bases with no gene match: 4. The CDR3 has 16 residues. CDR3 DNA sequence: TGTGCCAGCAGCGTAGGGACTAGCGGCCTTTACAATGAGCAGTTCTTC. This gives the protein CASSVGTSGLYNEQFF.